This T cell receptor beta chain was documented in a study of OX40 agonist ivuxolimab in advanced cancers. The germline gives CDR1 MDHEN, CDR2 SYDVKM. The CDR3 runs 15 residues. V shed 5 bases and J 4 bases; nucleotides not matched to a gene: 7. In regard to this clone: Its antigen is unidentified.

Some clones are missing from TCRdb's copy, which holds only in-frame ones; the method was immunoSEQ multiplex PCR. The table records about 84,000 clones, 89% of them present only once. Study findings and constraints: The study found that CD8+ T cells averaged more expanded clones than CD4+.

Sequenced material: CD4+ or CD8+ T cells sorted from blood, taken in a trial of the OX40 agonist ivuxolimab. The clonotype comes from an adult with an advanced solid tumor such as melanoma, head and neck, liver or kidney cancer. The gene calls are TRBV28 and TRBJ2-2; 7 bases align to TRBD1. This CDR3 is CASSTTGELTGELFF. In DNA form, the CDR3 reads TGTGCCAGCAGTACCACAGGGGAACTCACCGGGGAGCTGTTTTTT.